The text below deals with one T cell receptor (beta chain). What it recognizes is unknown. Germline V lookup: CDR1 DFQATT, CDR2 SNEGSKA (reference sequence). This CDR3 is 16 amino acids long. V was pared by 4 bases and J by 4 bases, with 22 bases between. Regarding time point: sample taken at primary tumor resection. Whole RNA came from tumor, nontumor lung or frozen PBMC and was sequenced without being sorted. Donation came from 70 or so patients with untreated early-stage non-small cell lung cancer. A distinct unique molecular identifier was carried by each TCR cDNA molecule. TCRdb called the 5' RACE reads again in MiXCR, with one record for every CDR3 protein. The table includes around 87,000 distinct CDR3 sequences, approximately 12% detected once. The data were obtained in a study of spatial heterogeneity in lung cancer. Across the whole study: Detection of beta-chain sequences consistently exceeded that of alpha-chain sequences. Findings and limits, study-wide: Expanded tumor TCRs that were ubiquitous appeared in blood more at resection than follow-up.

The input for sequencing was PBMCs, taken at surgery. This TCR derives from a male donor with early-stage non-small cell lung cancer. This chain uses TRBV20-1 with TRBJ1-2; a possible D gene is TRBD1 (6 bases). The CDR3 here is CSATPLRDTLFYGYTF. The CDR3 region has the DNA TGCAGTGCTACCCCGCTCCGGGACACTCTCTTCTATGGCTACACCTTC.